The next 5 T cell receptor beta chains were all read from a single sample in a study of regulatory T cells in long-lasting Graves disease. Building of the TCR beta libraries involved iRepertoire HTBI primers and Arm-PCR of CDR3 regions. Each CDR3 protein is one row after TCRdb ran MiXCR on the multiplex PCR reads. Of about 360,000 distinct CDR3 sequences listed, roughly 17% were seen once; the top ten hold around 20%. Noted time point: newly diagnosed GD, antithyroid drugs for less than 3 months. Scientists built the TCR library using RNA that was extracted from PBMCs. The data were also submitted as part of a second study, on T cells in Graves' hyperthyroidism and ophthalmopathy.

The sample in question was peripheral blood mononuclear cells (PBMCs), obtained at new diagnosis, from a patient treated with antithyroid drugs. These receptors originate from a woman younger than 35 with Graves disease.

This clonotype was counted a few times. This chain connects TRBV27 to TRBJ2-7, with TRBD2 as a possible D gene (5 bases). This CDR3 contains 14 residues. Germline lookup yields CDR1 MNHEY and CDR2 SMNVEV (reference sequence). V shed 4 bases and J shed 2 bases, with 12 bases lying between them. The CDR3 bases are TGTGCCAGCAGTTCCAACGTCGGGGCCTACGAGCAGTACTTC. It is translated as CASSSNVGAYEQYF.

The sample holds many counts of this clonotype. The CDR3 DNA reads TGTGCCAGCAGTTGGCAGATGAACACTGAAGCTTTCTTT. It yields the protein CASSWQMNTEAFF. The chain recombines TRBV27 with TRBJ1-1; D uncertain. Germline CDR1 is MNHEY and CDR2 is SMNVEV (reference sequence). CDR3 size: 13 residues. Trimming shortened V by 4 bases and J by 0 bases, and 6 bases separated the two germline ends.

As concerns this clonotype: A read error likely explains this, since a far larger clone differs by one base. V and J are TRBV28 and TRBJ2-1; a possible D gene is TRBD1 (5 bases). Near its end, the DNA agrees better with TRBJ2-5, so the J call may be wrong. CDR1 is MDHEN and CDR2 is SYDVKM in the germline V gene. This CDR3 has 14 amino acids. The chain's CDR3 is CASRPGAGQETQYF. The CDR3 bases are TGTGCCAGCAGGCCTGGGGCAGGGCAAGAGACCCAGTACTTC.

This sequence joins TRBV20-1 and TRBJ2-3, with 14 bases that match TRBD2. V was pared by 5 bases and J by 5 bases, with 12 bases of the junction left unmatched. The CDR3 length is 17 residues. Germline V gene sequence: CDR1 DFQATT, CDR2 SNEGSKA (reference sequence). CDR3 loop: CSAPKPGLAGAGDTQYF. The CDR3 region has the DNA TGCAGTGCTCCTAAACCGGGACTAGCGGGGGCTGGAGATACGCAGTATTTT.

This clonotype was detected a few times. The chain's CDR3 is CASSTGYDYGYTF. The CDR3 nucleotides read TGTGCCAGTAGTACAGGGTACGACTATGGCTACACCTTC. The gene calls are TRBV19 and TRBJ1-2; D might be TRBD1 (5 bases). V lost 4 bases and J lost 3, with 9 bases in between. This CDR3 spans 13 amino acids. Germline V lookup: CDR1 LNHDA, CDR2 SQIVND (reference sequence).